This TCR beta chain was sequenced in a study of control samples from healthy donors and cancer patients. Profiling relied on immunoSEQ multiplex PCR, and the TCRdb table lists in-frame clones only, not all of them. The sample holds 85,000 to 120,000 clones, about 91% seen once. The CDR3 totals 12 residues. Germline V gene sequence: CDR1 SGHNT, CDR2 YENEEA. Between the trimmed V and J ends, which lost 2 bases and 7 bases, there was a span of 8 bases. Sequencing input: blood. The receptor's source is a woman between 18 and 29 years old in good health. The chain combines TRBV11-3 with TRBJ1-2, with unresolved D. CDR3 sequence reads: CASSLTGGGYTF. CDR3 nucleotides: TGTGCCAGCAGCTTAACGGGTGGTGGCTACACCTTC.